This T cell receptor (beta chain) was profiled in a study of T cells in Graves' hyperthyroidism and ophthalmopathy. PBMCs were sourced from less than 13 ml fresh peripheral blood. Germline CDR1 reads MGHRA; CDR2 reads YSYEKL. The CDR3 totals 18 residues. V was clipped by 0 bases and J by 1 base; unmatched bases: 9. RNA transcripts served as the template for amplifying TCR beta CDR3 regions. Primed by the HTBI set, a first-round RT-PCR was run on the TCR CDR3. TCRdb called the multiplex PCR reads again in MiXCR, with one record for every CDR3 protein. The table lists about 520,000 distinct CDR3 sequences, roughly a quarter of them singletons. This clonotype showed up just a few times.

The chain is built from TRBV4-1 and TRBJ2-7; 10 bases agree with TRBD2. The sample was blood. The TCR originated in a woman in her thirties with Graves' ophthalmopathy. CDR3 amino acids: CASSQENGLAGVSYEQYF. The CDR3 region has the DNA TGCGCCAGCAGCCAAGAGAATGGTCTAGCGGGGGTATCCTACGAGCAGTACTTC.